One and the same sample provided the 13 T cell receptor beta chains below, sequenced in a study of cytomegalovirus exposure and HLA in healthy donors. Using immunoSEQ multiplex PCR, the repertoire was profiled, and TCRdb retains in-frame clones only, with some absent. Of about 110,000 clones listed, roughly 90% were seen once; the top ten hold over 1.3%. Sequenced material: PBMCs. Receptor source: a woman in her 30s in good health and CMV-seropositive.

V gene TRBV6-1 combines with J gene TRBJ1-5; no firm D call. Germline V CDR1 and CDR2: MNHNS, SASEGT. The V and J ends lost 2 bases and 0 bases respectively, with 8 bases between them. The CDR3 sequence is 15 residues long. The CDR3 bases are TGTGCCAGCAGTGAATGGGCTCTTAGCAATCAGCCCCAGCATTTT. It yields the protein CASSEWALSNQPQHF.

The V call is TRBV30, the J call TRBJ1-2; no reliable D call. The germline CDR1 and CDR2 sequences are GTSNPN and SVGIG (reference sequence). The CDR3 covers 13 residues. The V gene lost 0 bases and the J gene lost 9 bases, with 14 bases spanning the gap. CDR3 nucleotide sequence: TGTGCCTGGAGTGTAATTTCGGGGAATAGCTACACCTTC. This encodes CAWSVISGNSYTF.

This clone was seen more than once but under ten times. The CDR3 reads CASSPGTGVNEQYF. The CDR3 coding sequence is TGTGCCAGCAGTCCCGGGACAGGGGTTAACGAGCAGTACTTC. The chain combines TRBV6-5 with TRBJ2-7, with 10 bases identical to TRBD1. Losses at the gene ends were 5 bases for V and 5 bases for J; bases not matched to a gene: 6. This CDR3 is 14 amino acids long. Per germline, CDR1 MNHEY and CDR2 SVGAGI.

This sequence joins TRBV5-6 and TRBJ1-6; D uncertain. CDR1 is SGHDT, CDR2 YYEEEE, per germline. The ends were cut back, 0 bases at V and 3 bases at J, with 7 bases in the middle. The CDR3 consists of 15 residues. The CDR3 spells CASSLGQDYNSPLHF. CDR3 DNA: TGTGCCAGCAGCTTGGGGCAGGACTATAATTCACCCCTCCACTTT.

The chain joins TRBV27 to TRBJ2-5; D may be TRBD2 (6 bases). The CDR3 consists of 15 residues. V lost 2 bases to trimming and J lost 5 bases, with 15 bases between them. CDR1 MNHEY and CDR2 SMNVEV come from the germline V gene (reference sequence). The CDR3 DNA is TGTGCCAGCAGTTTAAGTCTAGCGTCCTCGGAGACCCAGTACTTC. Translating it yields CASSLSLASSETQYF.

V and J are TRBV2 and TRBJ1-3; D gene ambiguous. The CDR3 is made up of 16 amino acids. Looked up from germline, CDR1 is SNHLY and CDR2 is FYNNEI. Trimming shortened V by 4 bases and J by 2 bases, and 15 bases separated the two germline ends. The CDR3 sequence is CASSAWQKMPGNTIYF. CDR3 bases: TGTGCCAGCAGTGCCTGGCAGAAAATGCCTGGAAACACCATATATTTT.

This chain uses TRBV5-4 with TRBJ2-7, with D perhaps matching TRBD1 (5 bases). In germline, CDR1 is SGHNT, CDR2 YYREEE (reference sequence). The CDR3 length is 13 residues. Trimming pared 0 bases from V and 2 bases from J, leaving 6 bases between. The CDR3 DNA sequence: TGTGCCAGCAGCTTGGGGACAACCTACGAGCAGTACTTC. It specifies CASSLGTTYEQYF.

The rearrangement links TRBV5-6 to TRBJ1-5, with no clear D. This CDR3 has 16 residues. CDR1 SGHDT and CDR2 YYEEEE come from the germline V gene. V was cut by 0 bases and J by 3 bases, with 13 bases left in between. The CDR3 DNA reads TGTGCCAGCAGCTTGGCGATGGAGGGAGACAATCAGCCCCAGCATTTT. This translates into CASSLAMEGDNQPQHF.

The CDR3 spells CASSLSGGPHEQYF. In DNA form, the CDR3 reads TGTGCCAGCAGTCTCAGCGGGGGCCCCCACGAGCAGTACTTC. V usage is TRBV27 and J usage is TRBJ2-7; TRBD2 agrees at 8 bases. This CDR3 spans 14 amino acids. The V and J ends lost 5 bases and 5 bases, in that order; junction bases with no gene match: 8. Germline-derived CDR1 and CDR2 are MNHEY and SMNVEV (reference sequence).

CDR3 in DNA: TGTGCCAGCAGCATGACAGGGGGATCTGGGGCCAACGTCCTGACTTTC. This gives the protein CASSMTGGSGANVLTF. V usage is TRBV7-2 and J usage is TRBJ2-6; 9 bases match TRBD1. The ends lost 5 bases at V and 1 base at J; junction bases unmatched: 3. Germline CDR1 reads SGHTA; CDR2 reads FQGNSA. This CDR3 has 16 residues. Full variable domain (rest looked up from reference TRBV7-2 and TRBJ2-6): GAGVSQSPSNKVTEKGKDVELRCDPISGHTALYWYRQSLGQGLEFLIYFQGNSAPDKSGLPSDRFSAERTGGSVSTLTIQRTQQEDSAVYLCASSMTGGSGANVLTFGAGSRLTVL.

The chain couples TRBV5-6 to TRBJ1-1; 8 bases match TRBD1. From germline, CDR1 is SGHDT and CDR2 YYEEEE. This CDR3 contains 13 residues. The trim removed 1 base at V and 11 bases at J, leaving 7 bases unmatched. CDR3 sequence (DNA): TGTGCCAGCAGCTTGATCAGGGGGCGCGGGGCTTTCTTT. Its translation is CASSLIRGRGAFF.

The V gene is TRBV5-1, the J gene TRBJ2-7, with TRBD2 matching over 11 bases. This CDR3 comprises 16 residues. V shed 5 bases, J shed 5 bases, and the junction held 12 bases outside the gene matches. The germline gives CDR1 SGHRS, CDR2 YFSETQ. The CDR3 DNA reads as TGCGCCAGCAGACACCAAACTAGCGGGAGTGTTCACGAGCAGTACTTC. This gives the protein CASRHQTSGSVHEQYF. Together with reference TRBV5-1 and TRBJ2-7, the CDR3 gives the full variable domain: KAGVTQTPRYLIKTRGQQVTLSCSPISGHRSVSWYQQTPGQGLQFLFEYFSETQRNKGNFPGRFSGRQFSNSRSEMNVSTLELGDSALYLCASRHQTSGSVHEQYFGPGTRLTVT.

The chain carries TRBV5-6 and TRBJ1-2; perhaps TRBD1 as D (5 bases). The CDR3 is 16 residues long. Germline assignment: CDR1 SGHDT and CDR2 YYEEEE. The V end was cut by 4 bases, the J end by 8 bases, with 24 bases between. CDR3 loop: CASSVSSGRWEGGYTF. CDR3 nucleotide sequence: TGTGCCAGCAGCGTATCCTCGGGACGGTGGGAGGGGGGCTACACCTTC.